The TCR beta chain described here comes from a study of cytomegalovirus exposure and HLA in healthy donors. Study-wide context: Within the Caucasian-associated ancestry cluster were 65% to 85% of the 398 genotyped donors. Overall study findings and caveats: In a later analysis, CMV-associated beta chains were mostly HLA-associated, it appeared. Whilst most TCR sequences proved rare, a subset of public TCRs occurred across many donors. V- and J-gene trimming of TCR beta was linked (in a later analysis) to a missense DCLRE1C variant.

This CDR3 region has 14 residues. V was clipped by 6 bases and J by 2 bases, with 11 bases between them. Per germline, CDR1 SNHLY and CDR2 FYNNEI. PCR employed 60 Vbeta and 13 Jbeta primers. Method: immunoSEQ multiplex PCR; TCRdb's copy keeps in-frame clones and lacks some. The sample includes just under 90,000 clones. Of note for this clone: Its antigen remains unknown.

The sequence came from a girl aged 10 to 17 in good health and CMV-seropositive. The genes are TRBV2 and TRBJ1-5; unclear D gene. The source material was PBMCs. The CDR3 DNA reads TGTGCCAGCAGACGTAACGGGGGCAATCAGCCCCAGCATTTT. It encodes CASRRNGGNQPQHF.